The clone carrying this TCR beta chain was counted between two and nine times. The record originates from a study of blood T cell repertoires in COVID-19. Profiling relied on immunoSEQ multiplex PCR, and the TCRdb table lists in-frame clones only, not all of them. The table includes some 360,000 clones, approximately 90% detected once. The sequence derives from a woman aged 55-70 years with COVID-19, enrolled during active disease. The sequenced sample consisted of peripheral blood.

CDR3 DNA: TGTGCCAGTAGTGACTTACAGGGTCAGCCCCAGCATTTT. This translates into CASSDLQGQPQHF. This chain connects TRBV19 to TRBJ1-5; maybe TRBD1 (6 bases). CDR1 and CDR2 (germline): LNHDA, SQIVND (reference sequence). Between the trimmed V and J ends, which lost 5 bases and 6 bases, there was a span of 11 bases. The CDR3 totals 13 residues. The variable domain in full, completed from reference TRBV19 and TRBJ1-5, reads DGGITQSPKYLFRKEGQNVTLSCEQNLNHDAMYWYRQDPGQGLRLIYYSQIVNDFQKGDIAEGYSVSREKKESFPLTVTSAQKNPTAFYLCASSDLQGQPQHFGDGTRLSIL.